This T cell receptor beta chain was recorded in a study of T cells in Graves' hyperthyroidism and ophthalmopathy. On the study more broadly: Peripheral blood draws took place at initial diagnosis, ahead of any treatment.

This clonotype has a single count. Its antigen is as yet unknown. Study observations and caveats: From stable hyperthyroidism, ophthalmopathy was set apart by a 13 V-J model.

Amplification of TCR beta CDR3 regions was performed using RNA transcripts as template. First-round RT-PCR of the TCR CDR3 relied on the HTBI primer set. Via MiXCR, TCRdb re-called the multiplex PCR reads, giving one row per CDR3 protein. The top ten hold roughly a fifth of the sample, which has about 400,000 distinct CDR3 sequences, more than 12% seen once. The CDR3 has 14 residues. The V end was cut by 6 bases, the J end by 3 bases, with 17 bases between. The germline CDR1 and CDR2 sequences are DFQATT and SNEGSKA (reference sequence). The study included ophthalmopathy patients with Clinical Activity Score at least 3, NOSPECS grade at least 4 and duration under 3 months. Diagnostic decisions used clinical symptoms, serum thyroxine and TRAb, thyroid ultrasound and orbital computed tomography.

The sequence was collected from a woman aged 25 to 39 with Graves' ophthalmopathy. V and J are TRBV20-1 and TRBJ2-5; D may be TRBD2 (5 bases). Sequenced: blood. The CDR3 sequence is CSAGARSSKETQYF. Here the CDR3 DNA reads TGCAGTGCGGGAGCCAGGTCCTCTAAAGAGACCCAGTACTTC.